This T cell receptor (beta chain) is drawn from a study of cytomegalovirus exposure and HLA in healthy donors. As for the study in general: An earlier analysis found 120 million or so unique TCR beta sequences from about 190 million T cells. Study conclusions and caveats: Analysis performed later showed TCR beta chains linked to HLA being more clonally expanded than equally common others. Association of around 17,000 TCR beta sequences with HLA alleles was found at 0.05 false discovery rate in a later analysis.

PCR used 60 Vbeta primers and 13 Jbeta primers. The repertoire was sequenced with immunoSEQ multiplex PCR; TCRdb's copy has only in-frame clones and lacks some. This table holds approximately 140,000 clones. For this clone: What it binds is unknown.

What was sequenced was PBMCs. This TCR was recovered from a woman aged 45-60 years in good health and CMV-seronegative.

The CDR3 loop is CAWRDRGNNYGYTF. The CDR3 DNA follows: TGTGCCTGGCGGGACAGGGGAAATAACTATGGCTACACCTTC. V is TRBV30 and J is TRBJ1-2; TRBD1 matches at 10 bases. J was trimmed by 1 base and V by 5 bases; bases with no gene match: 4. This CDR3 has 14 residues. Per the germline V gene, CDR1 is GTSNPN and CDR2 is SVGIG (reference sequence).